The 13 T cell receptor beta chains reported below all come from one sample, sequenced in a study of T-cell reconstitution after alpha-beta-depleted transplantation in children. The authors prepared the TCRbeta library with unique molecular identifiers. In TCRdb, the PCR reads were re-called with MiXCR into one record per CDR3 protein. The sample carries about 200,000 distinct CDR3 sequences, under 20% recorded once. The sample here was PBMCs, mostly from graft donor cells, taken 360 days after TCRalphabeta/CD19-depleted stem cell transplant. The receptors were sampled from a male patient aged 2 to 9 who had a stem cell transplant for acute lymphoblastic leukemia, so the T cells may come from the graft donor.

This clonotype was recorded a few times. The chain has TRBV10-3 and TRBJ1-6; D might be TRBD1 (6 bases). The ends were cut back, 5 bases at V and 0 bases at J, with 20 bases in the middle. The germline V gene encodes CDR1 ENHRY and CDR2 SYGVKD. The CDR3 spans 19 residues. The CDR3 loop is CAISNLRMTGNSYNSPLHF. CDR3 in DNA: TGTGCCATCAGTAACCTCCGAATGACAGGCAACTCCTATAATTCACCCCTCCACTTT.

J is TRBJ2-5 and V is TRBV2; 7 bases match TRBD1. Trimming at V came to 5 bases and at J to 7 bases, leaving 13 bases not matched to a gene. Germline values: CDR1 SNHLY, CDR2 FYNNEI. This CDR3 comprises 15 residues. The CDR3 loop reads CASSRPGQLVGTQYF. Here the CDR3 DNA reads TGTGCCAGCAGTCGGCCGGGACAGCTTGTAGGGACCCAGTACTTC.

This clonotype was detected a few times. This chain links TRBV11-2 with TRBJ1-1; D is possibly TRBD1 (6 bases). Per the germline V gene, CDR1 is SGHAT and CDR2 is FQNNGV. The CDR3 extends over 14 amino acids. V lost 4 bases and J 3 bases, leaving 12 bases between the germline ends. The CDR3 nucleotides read TGTGCCAGCAGCTCACAGGGTGGAGACACTGAAGCTTTCTTT. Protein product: CASSSQGGDTEAFF.

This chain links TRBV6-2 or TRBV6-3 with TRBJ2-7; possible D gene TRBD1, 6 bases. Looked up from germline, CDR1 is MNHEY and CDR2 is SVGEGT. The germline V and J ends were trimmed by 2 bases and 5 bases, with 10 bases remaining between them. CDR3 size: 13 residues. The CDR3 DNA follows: TGTGCCAGCAGTTACAGCAGGGGCCACGAGCAGTACTTC. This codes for CASSYSRGHEQYF.

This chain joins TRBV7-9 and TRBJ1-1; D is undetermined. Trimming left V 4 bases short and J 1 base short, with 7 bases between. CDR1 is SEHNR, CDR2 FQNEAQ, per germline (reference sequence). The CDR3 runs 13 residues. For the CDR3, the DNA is TGTGCCAGCAGCTCGGACCCGAACACTGAAGCTTTCTTT. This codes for CASSSDPNTEAFF.

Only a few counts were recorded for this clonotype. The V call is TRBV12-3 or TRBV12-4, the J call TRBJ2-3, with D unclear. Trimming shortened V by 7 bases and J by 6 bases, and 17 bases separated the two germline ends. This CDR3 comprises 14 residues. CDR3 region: CASNRGDLGDTQYF. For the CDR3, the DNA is TGTGCCAGCAACCGTGGGGATCTGGGCGATACGCAGTATTTT.

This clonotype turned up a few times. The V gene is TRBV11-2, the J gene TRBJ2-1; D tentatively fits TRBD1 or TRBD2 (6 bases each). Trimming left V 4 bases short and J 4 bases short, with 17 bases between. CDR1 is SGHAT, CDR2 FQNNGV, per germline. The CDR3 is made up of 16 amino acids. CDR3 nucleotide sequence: TGTGCCAGCAGCTCAGAACAGGGAGGTCGGTACAATGAGCAGTTCTTC. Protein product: CASSSEQGGRYNEQFF.

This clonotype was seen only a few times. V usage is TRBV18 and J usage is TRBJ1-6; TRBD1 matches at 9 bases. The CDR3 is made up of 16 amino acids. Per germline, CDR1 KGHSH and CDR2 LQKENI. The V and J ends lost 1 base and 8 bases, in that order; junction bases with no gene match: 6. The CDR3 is CASSPLDRGIYSPLHF. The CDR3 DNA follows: TGTGCCAGCTCACCACTGGACAGGGGTATATATTCACCCCTCCACTTT.

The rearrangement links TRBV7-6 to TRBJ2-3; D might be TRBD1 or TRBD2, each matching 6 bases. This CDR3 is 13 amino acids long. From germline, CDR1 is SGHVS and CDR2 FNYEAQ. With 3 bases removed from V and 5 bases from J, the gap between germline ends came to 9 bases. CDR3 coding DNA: TGTGCCAGCAGCTTGGGGGGCCAAGATACGCAGTATTTT. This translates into CASSLGGQDTQYF. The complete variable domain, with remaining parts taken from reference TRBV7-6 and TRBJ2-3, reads GAGVSQSPRYKVTKRGQDVALRCDPISGHVSLYWYRQALGQGPEFLTYFNYEAQQDKSGLPNDRFSAERPEGSISTLTIQRTEQRDSAMYRCASSLGGQDTQYFGPGTRLTVL.

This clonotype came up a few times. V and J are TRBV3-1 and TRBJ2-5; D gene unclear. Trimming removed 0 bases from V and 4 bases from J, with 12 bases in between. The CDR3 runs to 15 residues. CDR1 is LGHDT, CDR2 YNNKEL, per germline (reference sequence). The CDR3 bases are TGTGCCAGCAGCCAAGATCCGGCCGGTCGAGAGACCCAGTACTTC. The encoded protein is CASSQDPAGRETQYF.

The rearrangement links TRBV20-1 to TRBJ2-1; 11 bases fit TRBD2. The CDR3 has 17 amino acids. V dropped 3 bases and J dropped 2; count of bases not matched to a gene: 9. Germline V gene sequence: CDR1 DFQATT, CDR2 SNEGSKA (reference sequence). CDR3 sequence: CSARQASGGPTYNEQFF. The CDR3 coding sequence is TGCAGTGCTAGGCAAGCTAGCGGGGGGCCGACCTACAATGAGCAGTTCTTC.

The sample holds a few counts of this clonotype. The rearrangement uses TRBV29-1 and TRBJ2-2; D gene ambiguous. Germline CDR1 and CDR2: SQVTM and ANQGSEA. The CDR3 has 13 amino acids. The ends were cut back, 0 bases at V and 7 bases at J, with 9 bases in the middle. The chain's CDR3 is CSVEEGTGGELFF. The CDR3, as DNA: TGCAGCGTTGAAGAGGGAACGGGCGGGGAGCTGTTTTTT.

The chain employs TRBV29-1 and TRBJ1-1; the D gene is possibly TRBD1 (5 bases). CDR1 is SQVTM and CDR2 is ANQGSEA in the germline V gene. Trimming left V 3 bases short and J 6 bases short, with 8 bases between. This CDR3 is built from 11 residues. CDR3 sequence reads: CSVEWGAEAFF. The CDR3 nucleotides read TGCAGCGTTGAGTGGGGGGCTGAAGCTTTCTTT.